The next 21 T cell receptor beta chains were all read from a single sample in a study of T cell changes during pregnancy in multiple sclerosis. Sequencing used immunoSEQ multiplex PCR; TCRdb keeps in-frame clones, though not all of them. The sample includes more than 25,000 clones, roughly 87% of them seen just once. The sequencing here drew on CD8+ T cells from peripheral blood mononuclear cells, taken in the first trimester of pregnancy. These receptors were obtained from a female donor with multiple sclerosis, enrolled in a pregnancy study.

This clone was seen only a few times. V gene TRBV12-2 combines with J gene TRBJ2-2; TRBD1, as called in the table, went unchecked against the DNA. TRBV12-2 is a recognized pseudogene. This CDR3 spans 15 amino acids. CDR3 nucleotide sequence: TGTGCAAGTCGCCCCGGGACAGGGGACACCGGGGAGCTGTTTTTT. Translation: CASRPGTGDTGELFF.

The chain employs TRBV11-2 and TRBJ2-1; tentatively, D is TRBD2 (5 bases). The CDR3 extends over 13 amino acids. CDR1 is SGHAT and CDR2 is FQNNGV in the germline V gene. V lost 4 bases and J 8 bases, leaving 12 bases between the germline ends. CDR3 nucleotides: TGTGCCAGCAGCTCGTACGGGGATGATGAGCAGTTCTTC. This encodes CASSSYGDDEQFF.

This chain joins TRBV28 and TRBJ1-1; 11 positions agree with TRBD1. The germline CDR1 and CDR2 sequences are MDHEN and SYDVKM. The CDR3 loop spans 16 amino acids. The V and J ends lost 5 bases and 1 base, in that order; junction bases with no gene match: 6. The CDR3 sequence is CASSPWTGGGNTEAFF. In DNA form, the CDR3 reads TGTGCCAGCAGTCCCTGGACAGGGGGCGGGAACACTGAAGCTTTCTTT. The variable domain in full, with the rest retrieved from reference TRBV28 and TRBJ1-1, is DVKVTQSSRYLVKRTGEKVFLECVQDMDHENMFWYRQDPGLGLRLIYFSYDVKMKEKGDIPEGYSVSREKKERFSLILESASTNQTSMYLCASSPWTGGGNTEAFFGQGTRLTVV.

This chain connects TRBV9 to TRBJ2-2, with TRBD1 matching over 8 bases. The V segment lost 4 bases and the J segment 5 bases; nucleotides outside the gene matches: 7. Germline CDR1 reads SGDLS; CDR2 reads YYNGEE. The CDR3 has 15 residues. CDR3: CASSLETGATGELFF. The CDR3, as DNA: TGTGCCAGCAGCTTAGAGACAGGGGCAACCGGGGAGCTGTTTTTT.

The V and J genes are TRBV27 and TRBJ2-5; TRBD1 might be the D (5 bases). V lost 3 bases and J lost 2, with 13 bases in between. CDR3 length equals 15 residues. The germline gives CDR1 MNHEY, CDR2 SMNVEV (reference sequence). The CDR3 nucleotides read TGTGCCAGCAGTTTTACGTACCCAGGGCAAGAGACCCAGTACTTC. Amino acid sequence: CASSFTYPGQETQYF.

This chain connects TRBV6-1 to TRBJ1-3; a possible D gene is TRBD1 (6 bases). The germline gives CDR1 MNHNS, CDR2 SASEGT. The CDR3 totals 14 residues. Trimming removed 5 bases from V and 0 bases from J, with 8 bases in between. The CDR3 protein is CASSRQVSGNTIYF. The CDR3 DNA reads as TGTGCCAGCAGTCGACAGGTCTCTGGAAACACCATATATTTT.

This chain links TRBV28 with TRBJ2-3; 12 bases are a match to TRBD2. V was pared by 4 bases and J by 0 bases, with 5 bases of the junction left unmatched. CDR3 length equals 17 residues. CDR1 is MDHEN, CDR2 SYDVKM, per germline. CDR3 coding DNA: TGTGCCAGCAGTTCCGGACTAGCGGGAACTAGCACAGATACGCAGTATTTT. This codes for CASSSGLAGTSTDTQYF.

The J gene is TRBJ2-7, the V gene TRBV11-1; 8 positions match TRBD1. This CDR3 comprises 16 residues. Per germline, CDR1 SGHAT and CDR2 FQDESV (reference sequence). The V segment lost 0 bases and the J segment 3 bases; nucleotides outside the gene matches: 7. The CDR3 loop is CASSLAWAGGGYEQYF. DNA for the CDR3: TGTGCCAGCAGCTTAGCGTGGGCAGGGGGCGGCTACGAGCAGTACTTC. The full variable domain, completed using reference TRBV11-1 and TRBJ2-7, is EAEVAQSPRYKITEKSQAVAFWCDPISGHATLYWYRQILGQGPELLVQFQDESVVDDSQLPKDRFSAERLKGVDSTLKIQPAELGDSAMYLCASSLAWAGGGYEQYFGPGTRLTVT.

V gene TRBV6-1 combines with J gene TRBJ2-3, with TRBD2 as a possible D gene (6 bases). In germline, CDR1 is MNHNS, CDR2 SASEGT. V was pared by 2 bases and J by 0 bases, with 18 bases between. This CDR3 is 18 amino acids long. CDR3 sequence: CASSERRVGRTSTDTQYF. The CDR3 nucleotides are TGTGCCAGCAGTGAAAGGAGGGTCGGCCGTACTAGCACAGATACGCAGTATTTT.

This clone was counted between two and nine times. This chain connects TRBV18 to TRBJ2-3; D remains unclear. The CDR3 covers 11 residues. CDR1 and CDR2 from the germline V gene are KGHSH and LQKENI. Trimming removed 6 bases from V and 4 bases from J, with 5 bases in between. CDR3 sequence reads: CASSLADTQYF. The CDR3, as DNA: TGTGCCAGCTCCCTAGCAGATACGCAGTATTTT.

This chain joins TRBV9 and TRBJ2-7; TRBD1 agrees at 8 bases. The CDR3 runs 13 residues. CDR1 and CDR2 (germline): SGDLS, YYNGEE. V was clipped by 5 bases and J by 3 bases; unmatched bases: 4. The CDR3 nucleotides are TGTGCCAGCAGTCCAGGGGGCGGCTACGAGCAGTACTTC. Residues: CASSPGGGYEQYF.

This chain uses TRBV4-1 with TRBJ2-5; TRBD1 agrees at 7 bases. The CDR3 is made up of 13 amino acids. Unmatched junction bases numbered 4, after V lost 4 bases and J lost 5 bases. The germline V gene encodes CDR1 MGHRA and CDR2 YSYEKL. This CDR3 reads CASSPRTGETQYF. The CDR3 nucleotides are TGCGCCAGCAGCCCCCGGACAGGCGAGACCCAGTACTTC.

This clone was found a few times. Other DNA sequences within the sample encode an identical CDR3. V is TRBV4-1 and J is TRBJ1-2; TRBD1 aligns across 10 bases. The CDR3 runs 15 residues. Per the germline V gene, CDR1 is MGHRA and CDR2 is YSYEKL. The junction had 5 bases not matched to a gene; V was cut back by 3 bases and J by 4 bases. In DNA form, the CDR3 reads TGCGCCAGCAGCCATGGACAGGGGGAGGGCTATGGCTACACCTTC. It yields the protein CASSHGQGEGYGYTF.

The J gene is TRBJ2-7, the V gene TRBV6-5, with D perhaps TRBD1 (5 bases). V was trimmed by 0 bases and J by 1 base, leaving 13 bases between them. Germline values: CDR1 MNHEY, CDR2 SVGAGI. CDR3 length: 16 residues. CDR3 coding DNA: TGTGCCAGCAGTTACTCACTACAGGAAATTTCCTACGAGCAGTACTTC. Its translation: CASSYSLQEISYEQYF.

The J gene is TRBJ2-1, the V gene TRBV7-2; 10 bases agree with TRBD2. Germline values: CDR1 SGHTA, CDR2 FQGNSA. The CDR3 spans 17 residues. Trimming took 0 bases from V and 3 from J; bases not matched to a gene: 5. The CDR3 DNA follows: TGTGCCAGCAGCTTAGCGCTCCGGACTAGCGGCTACAATGAGCAGTTCTTC. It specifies CASSLALRTSGYNEQFF. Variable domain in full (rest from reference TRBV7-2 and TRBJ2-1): GAGVSQSPSNKVTEKGKDVELRCDPISGHTALYWYRQSLGQGLEFLIYFQGNSAPDKSGLPSDRFSAERTGGSVSTLTIQRTQQEDSAVYLCASSLALRTSGYNEQFFGPGTRLTVL.

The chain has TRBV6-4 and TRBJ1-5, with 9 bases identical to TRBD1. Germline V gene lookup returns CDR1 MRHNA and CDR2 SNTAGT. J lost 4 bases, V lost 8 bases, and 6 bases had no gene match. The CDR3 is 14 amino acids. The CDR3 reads CASGDREPNQPQHF. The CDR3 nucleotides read TGTGCCAGCGGGGACAGGGAGCCTAATCAGCCCCAGCATTTT.

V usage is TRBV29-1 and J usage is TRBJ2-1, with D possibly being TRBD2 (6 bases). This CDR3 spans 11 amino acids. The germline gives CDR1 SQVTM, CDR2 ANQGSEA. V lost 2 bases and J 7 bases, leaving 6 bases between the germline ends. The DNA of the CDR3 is TGCAGCGTTGAACGGGGGAATGAGCAGTTCTTC. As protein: CSVERGNEQFF.

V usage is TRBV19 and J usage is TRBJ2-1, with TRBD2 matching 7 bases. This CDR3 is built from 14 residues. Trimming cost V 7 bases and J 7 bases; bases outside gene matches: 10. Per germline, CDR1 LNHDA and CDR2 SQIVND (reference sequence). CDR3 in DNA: TGTGCCAGTATTGCGGGGGAGACGCCAAATGAGCAGTTCTTC. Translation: CASIAGETPNEQFF. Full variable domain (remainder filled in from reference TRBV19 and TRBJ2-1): DGGITQSPKYLFRKEGQNVTLSCEQNLNHDAMYWYRQDPGQGLRLIYYSQIVNDFQKGDIAEGYSVSREKKESFPLTVTSAQKNPTAFYLCASIAGETPNEQFFGPGTRLTVL.

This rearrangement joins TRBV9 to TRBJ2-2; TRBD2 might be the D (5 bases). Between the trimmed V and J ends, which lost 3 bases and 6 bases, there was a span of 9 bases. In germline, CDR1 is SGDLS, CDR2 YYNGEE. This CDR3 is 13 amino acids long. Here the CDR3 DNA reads TGTGCCAGCAGCGGGAGGAGCTCCGGGGAGCTGTTTTTT. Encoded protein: CASSGRSSGELFF.

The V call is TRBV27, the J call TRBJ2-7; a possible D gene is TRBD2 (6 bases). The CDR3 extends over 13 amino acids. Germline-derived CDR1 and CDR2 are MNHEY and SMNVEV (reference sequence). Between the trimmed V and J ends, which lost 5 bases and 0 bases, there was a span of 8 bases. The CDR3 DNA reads TGTGCCAGCAGTCCCGGGAGCTCCTACGAGCAGTACTTC. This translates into CASSPGSSYEQYF.

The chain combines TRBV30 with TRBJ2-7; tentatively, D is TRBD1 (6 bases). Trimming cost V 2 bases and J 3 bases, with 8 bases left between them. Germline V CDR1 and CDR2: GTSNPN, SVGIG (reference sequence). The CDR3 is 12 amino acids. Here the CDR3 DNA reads TGTGCCTGGAGTCCACAGGGCTACGAGCAGTACTTC. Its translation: CAWSPQGYEQYF.